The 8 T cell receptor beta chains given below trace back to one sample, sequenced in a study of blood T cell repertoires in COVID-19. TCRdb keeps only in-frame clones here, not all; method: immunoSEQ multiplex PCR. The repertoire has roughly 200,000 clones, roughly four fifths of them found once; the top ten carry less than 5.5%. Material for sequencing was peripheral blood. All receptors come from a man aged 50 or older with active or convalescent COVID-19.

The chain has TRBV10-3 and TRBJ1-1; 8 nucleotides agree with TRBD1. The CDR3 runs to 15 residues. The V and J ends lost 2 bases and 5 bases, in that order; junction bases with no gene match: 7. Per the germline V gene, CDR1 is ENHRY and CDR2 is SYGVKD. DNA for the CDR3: TGTGCCATCAGTGAGGCGGACAGGGCGAGAACTGAAGCTTTCTTT. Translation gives CAISEADRARTEAFF.

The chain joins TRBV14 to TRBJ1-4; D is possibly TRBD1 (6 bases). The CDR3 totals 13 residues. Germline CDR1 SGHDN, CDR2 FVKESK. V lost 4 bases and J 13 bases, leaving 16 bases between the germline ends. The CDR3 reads CASSPSGTPGLFF. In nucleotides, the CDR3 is TGTGCCAGCAGCCCGAGTGGGACACCCGGACTGTTTTTT.

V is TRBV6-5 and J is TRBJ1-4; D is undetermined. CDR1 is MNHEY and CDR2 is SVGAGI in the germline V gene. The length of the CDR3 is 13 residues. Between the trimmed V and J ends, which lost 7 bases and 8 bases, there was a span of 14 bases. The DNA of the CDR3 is TGTGCCAGCACCCTCGGATCAGGAGAAAAACTGTTTTTT. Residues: CASTLGSGEKLFF.

CDR3 nucleotides: TGCGCCAGCAGTGCTTCAGGCAGAAACAGGGGTGCGGGTACAATGAGCACTGAAGCTTTCTTT. Amino acids: CASSASGRNRGAGTMSTEAFF. The chain is built from TRBV10-1 and TRBJ1-1, with 7 bases aligning to TRBD1. V shed 4 bases and J 4 bases; nucleotides not matched to a gene: 27. The CDR3 runs 21 residues. Germline V gene lookup returns CDR1 WNHNN and CDR2 SYGVQD (reference sequence).

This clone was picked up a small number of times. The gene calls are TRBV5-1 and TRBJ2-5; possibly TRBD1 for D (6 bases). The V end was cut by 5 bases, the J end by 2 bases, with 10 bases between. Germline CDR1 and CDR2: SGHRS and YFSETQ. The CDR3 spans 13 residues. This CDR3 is CASRLTGQETQYF. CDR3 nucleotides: TGCGCCAGCAGACTGACAGGTCAAGAGACCCAGTACTTC.

This CDR3 reads CASSQDSRFSPLHF. Here the CDR3 DNA reads TGTGCCAGCAGCCAAGATAGCAGATTTTCACCCCTCCACTTT. The V gene is TRBV14, the J gene TRBJ1-6; D unresolved. CDR3 length: 14 amino acids. Germline-derived CDR1 and CDR2 are SGHDN and FVKESK. The V and J ends lost 0 bases and 9 bases respectively, with 9 bases between them.

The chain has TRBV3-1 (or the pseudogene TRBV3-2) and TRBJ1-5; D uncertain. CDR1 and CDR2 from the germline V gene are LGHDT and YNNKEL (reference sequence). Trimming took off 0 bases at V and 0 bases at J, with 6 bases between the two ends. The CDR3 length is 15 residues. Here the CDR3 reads CASSQDPVSNQPQHF. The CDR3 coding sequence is TGTGCCAGCAGCCAAGATCCTGTTAGCAATCAGCCCCAGCATTTT.

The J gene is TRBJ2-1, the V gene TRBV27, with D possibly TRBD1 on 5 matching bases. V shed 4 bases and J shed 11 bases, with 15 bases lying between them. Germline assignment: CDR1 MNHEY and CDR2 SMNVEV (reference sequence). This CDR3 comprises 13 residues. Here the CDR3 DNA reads TGTGCCAGCAGTTACGGCAGGGCGCGAAAGCAGTTCTTC. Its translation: CASSYGRARKQFF.